Listed below are T cell receptor beta chains from one sample, sequenced in a study of blood T cell repertoires in COVID-19. Method: immunoSEQ multiplex PCR; TCRdb's copy keeps in-frame clones and lacks some. Of some 350,000 clones listed, around 89% were seen once; the top ten hold 2.5% to 3.5%. The sequenced material came from peripheral blood. The receptors were gathered from a woman under 40 with COVID-19, enrolled during active disease. Both conserved end residues are part of each CDR3. D genes are given only for firm matches. Size tells how often a clone was seen (once, few, many) or the class of an expanded clone, and some rows leave it out.

D gene	clone size	V gene	CDR3 length	J gene	CDR3 DNA	CDR3 protein
.	.	TRBV7-9	13	TRBJ1-4	TGTGCCAGCAGCCCTAGTTTGGATGAAAAACTGTTTTTT	CASSPSLDEKLFF
TRBD2	.	TRBV7-2	17	TRBJ2-3	TGTGCCAGCAGCAATAAAGCTTCTAGCGGGGGCACAGATACGCAGTATTTT	CASSNKASSGGTDTQYF
TRBD1	once	TRBV27	15	TRBJ1-2	TGTGCCAGCAGTTTAAATGAGGGGGCCGCATATGGCTACACCTTC	CASSLNEGAAYGYTF
TRBD1	.	TRBV28	16	TRBJ1-6	TGTGCCAGCAGTCTACCGAGGACAGGGGCGGCTTCACCCCTCCACTTT	CASSLPRTGAASPLHF
TRBD2	.	TRBV15	14	TRBJ2-1	TGTGCCACCGCGAGGGGAGGGCCCTACAATGAGCAGTTCTTC	CATARGGPYNEQFF
.	.	TRBV19	14	TRBJ1-1	TGTGCCAGTAGTATAGGGGAGAGATACACTGAAGCTTTCTTT	CASSIGERYTEAFF
TRBD2	.	TRBV18	16	TRBJ2-2	TGTGCCAGCTCACCGGGTCGGCTAGCGGGGACCGGGGAGCTGTTTTTT	CASSPGRLAGTGELFF
.	.	TRBV27	13	TRBJ2-2	TGTGCCAGCAGTATCTCGGGGACCGGGGAGCTGTTTTTT	CASSISGTGELFF
.	.	TRBV2	12	TRBJ2-1	TGTGCCAGCAGTGCCAGCTACAATGAGCAGTTCTTC	CASSASYNEQFF
.	few	TRBV28	15	TRBJ2-7	TGTGCCAGCAGTTCCCCCCGAAAGGGGAGGTACGAGCAGTACTTC	CASSSPRKGRYEQYF
.	.	TRBV28	14	TRBJ2-1	TGTGCCAGCACAGGGGGGAACTCCTACAATGAGCAGTTCTTC	CASTGGNSYNEQFF
TRBD2	.	TRBV5-6	13	TRBJ2-3	TGTGCCAGCCGACTAGCGAGCGTGGATACGCAGTATTTT	CASRLASVDTQYF
TRBD1	.	TRBV5-1	14	TRBJ1-1	TGCGCCAGCAGCTTGCTAACAGGGGGCTCTGAAGCTTTCTTT	CASSLLTGGSEAFF
.	.	TRBV6-2/TRBV6-3	16	TRBJ1-1	TGTGCCAGCAGTTACGGCAGCGACGGAACCAACACTGAAGCTTTCTTT	CASSYGSDGTNTEAFF
.	.	TRBV19	14	TRBJ1-1	TGTGCCAGTAGCAAGTGGACAGTGAACACTGAAGCTTTCTTT	CASSKWTVNTEAFF
TRBD2	.	TRBV19	15	TRBJ2-1	TGTGCCAGTAGTCTCGGGGGGAGCTCCTACAATGAGCAGTTCTTC	CASSLGGSSYNEQFF